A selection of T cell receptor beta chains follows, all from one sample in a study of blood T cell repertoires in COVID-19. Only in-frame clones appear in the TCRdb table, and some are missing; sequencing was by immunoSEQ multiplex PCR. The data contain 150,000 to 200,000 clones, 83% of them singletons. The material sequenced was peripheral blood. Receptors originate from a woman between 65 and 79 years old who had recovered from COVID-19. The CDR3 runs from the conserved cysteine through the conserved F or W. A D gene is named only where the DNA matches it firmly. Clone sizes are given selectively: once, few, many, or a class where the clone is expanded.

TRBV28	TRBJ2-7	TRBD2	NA	TGTGCCAGCAGTGGTACCCCGGGACTAGCGGAACCCTACGAGCAGTACTTC	CASSGTPGLAEPYEQYF
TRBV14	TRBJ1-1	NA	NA	TGTGCCAGCAGCCCGAGGTCTGCCACTGAAGCTTTCTTT	CASSPRSATEAFF
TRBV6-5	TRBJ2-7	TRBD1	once	TGTGCCAGCAGGGTCGGGACAGGGGCGGCCTACGAGCAGTACTTC	CASRVGTGAAYEQYF
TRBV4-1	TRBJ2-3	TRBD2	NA	TGCGCCAGCAGCGCCCGGACTAGCGGGGGGGCCGGTACAGATACGCAGTATTTT	CASSARTSGGAGTDTQYF
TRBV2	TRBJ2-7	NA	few	TGTGCCAGCAGTACGACTCCCTTCTACGAGCAGTACTTC	CASSTTPFYEQYF
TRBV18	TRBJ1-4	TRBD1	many	TGTGCCAGCTCACGACGGACAGGGGTATCCACTAATGAAAAACTGTTTTTT	CASSRRTGVSTNEKLFF
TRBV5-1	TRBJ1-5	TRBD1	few	TGCGCCAGCAGCTTGGGACAGGGGGGTCAGCCCCAGCATTTT	CASSLGQGGQPQHF
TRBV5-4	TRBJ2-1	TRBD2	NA	TGTGCCAGCAGCTTGGGGAGCGGGGTCTACAATGAGCAGTTCTTC	CASSLGSGVYNEQFF
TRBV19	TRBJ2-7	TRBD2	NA	TGTGCCAGTAGTATAGTGGGGAGGGCCGGCGAGCAGTACTTC	CASSIVGRAGEQYF
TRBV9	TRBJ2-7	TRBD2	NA	TGTGCCAGCAGCGCCCGTCGGCGGGAGGGTTGGGAGCAGTACTTC	CASSARRREGWEQYF
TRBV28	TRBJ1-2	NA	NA	TGTGCCAGCAGTGTCCCTAGGGGGGGCGATGGCTATGGCTACACCTTC	CASSVPRGGDGYGYTF
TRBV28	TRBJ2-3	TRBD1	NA	TGTGCCAGCAGTACCCGGACAGGGGGCGGGACAGATACGCAGTATTTT	CASSTRTGGGTDTQYF
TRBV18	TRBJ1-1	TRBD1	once	TGTGCCAGCTCTCCGGAGGGGGCGGGCACTGAAGCTTTCTTT	CASSPEGAGTEAFF
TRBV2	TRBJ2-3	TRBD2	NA	TGTGCCAGCACCATAGAGGCGGGGGGGAGCACAGATACGCAGTATTTT	CASTIEAGGSTDTQYF
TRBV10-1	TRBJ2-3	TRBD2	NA	TGCGCCAGCAGTAACCTCGGGTTAGCGGGGAACAGGGATACGCAGTATTTT	CASSNLGLAGNRDTQYF
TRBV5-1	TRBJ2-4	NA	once	TGCGCCAGCAGCTTCGGAAACAGAGAAAACATTCAGTACTTC	CASSFGNRENIQYF
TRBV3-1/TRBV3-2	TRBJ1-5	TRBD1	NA	TGTGCCAGCAGCCACCAAGGACAGGGCCTTCAGCCCCAGCATTTT	CASSHQGQGLQPQHF
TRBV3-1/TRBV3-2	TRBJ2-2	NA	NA	TGTGCCAGCAGGGGGCTTCCGAACACCGGGGAGCTGTTTTTT	CASRGLPNTGELFF
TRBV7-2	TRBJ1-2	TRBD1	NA	TGTGCCAGCAGCTACCAACAGGGGGACTATGGCTACACCTTC	CASSYQQGDYGYTF
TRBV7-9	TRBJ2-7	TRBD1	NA	TGTGCCAGCAGCTTAGGAGACGGGACAGGGGACTACGAGCAGTACTTC	CASSLGDGTGDYEQYF
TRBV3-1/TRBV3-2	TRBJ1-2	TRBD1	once	TGTGCCAGCAGCCGGGGGGACAGGGGACGTAACTATGGCTACACCTTC	CASSRGDRGRNYGYTF
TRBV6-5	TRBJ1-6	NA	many	TGTGCCAGCAGACCCGACGGGTCCAATTCACCCCTCCACTTT	CASRPDGSNSPLHF
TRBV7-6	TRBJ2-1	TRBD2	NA	TGTGCCAGCAGCTCCGGGGTGGGGACTAGCGAATACAATGAGCAGTTCTTC	CASSSGVGTSEYNEQFF
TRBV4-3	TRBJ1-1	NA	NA	TGCGCCAGCAGCCAAGAAGGATCGGTTCGGGGTGAAGCTTTCTTT	CASSQEGSVRGEAFF
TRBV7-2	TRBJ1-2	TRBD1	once	TGTGCCAGCAGCTCCGGACAGGCCACCTATGGCTACACCTTC	CASSSGQATYGYTF
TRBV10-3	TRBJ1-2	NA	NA	TGTGCCATCAGTGAGCCCCAGGGATCCTACAACTATGGCTACACCTTC	CAISEPQGSYNYGYTF
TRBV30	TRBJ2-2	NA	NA	TGTGCCTGCCCATGGGGCGGGACGGGCGGGGAGCTGTTTTTT	CACPWGGTGGELFF
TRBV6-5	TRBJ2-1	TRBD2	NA	TGTGCCAGCACCCCAGCGGGGAGCTCCTACAATGAGCAGTTCTTC	CASTPAGSSYNEQFF
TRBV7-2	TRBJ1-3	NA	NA	TGTGCCAGCAGCTTAGCCCCGGACAGAGTCAGAAACACCATATATTTT	CASSLAPDRVRNTIYF
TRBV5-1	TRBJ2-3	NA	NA	TGCGCCAGCAGCCCCCGGGCGGGGACTAGCACAGATACGCAGTATTTT	CASSPRAGTSTDTQYF